The 18 T cell receptor beta chains given below trace back to one sample, sequenced in a study of cytomegalovirus exposure and HLA in healthy donors (dated by TCRdb to 2015 to 2018). Library method: the immunoSEQ multiplex PCR assay. TCRdb retrieved this table from immuneACCESS and kept in-frame rearrangements only. Not all clones are present; in checked studies, unresolved V genes account for under half, and no reason is known for the remainder. The sample includes about 240,000 clones, with more than 75% observed a single time. The ten biggest clones cover around 2.6% of the sample. Sequencing was performed on PBMCs. The receptors stem from a man between 18 and 35 years old in good health and CMV-seronegative.

The CDR3 sequence is CASSLGDRGMGGYTF. The DNA for the CDR3 is TGTGCCAGCAGCTTAGGGGACAGGGGAATGGGAGGCTACACCTTC. The J gene is TRBJ1-2, the V gene TRBV7-2; the match to TRBD1 covers 10 bases. V shed 1 base and J 8 bases; nucleotides not matched to a gene: 7. The germline V gene has CDR1 SGHTA and CDR2 FQGNSA. The CDR3 has 15 amino acids. Combining the CDR3 with reference TRBV7-2 and TRBJ1-2 gives the whole variable domain GAGVSQSPSNKVTEKGKDVELRCDPISGHTALYWYRQSLGQGLEFLIYFQGNSAPDKSGLPSDRFSAERTGGSVSTLTIQRTQQEDSAVYLCASSLGDRGMGGYTFGSGTRLTVV.

V and J are TRBV21-1 and TRBJ1-6. TRBV21-1 is given as a pseudogene. The CDR3 length is 13 residues. The CDR3 sequence is CASSKSCNSPLHF. The DNA for the CDR3 is TGTGCCAGCAGCAAATCGTGTAATTCACCCCTCCACTTT.

Concerning this clone itself: Other nucleotide sequences from this sample produce the same CDR3. The rearrangement links TRBV7-2 to TRBJ2-5, with D possibly TRBD2 on 6 matching bases. Germline V gene lookup returns CDR1 SGHTA and CDR2 FQGNSA. Trimming removed 3 bases at V and 5 bases at J, with 10 bases between. This CDR3 is 13 amino acids long. This chain's CDR3 is CASSLSGGETQYF. In DNA, the CDR3 is TGTGCCAGCAGCTTGTCTGGGGGGGAGACCCAGTACTTC.

The gene calls are TRBV19 and TRBJ1-6; D is unclear. V lost 5 bases to trimming and J lost 7 bases, with 12 bases between them. The CDR3 contains 14 residues. Per the germline V gene, CDR1 is LNHDA and CDR2 is SQIVND (reference sequence). The chain's CDR3 is CASSRRGRNSPLHF. CDR3 nucleotides: TGTGCCAGTAGTCGCCGGGGTAGGAATTCACCCCTCCACTTT.

J is TRBJ2-7 and V is TRBV27; tentatively, D is TRBD1 (6 bases). CDR1 and CDR2 (germline): MNHEY, SMNVEV (reference sequence). Trimming removed 5 bases from V and 2 bases from J, with 16 bases in between. The CDR3 totals 15 residues. CDR3 nucleotides: TGTGCCAGCAGTACTTGGACAGAAGGGACCTACGAGCAGTACTTC. Encoded protein: CASSTWTEGTYEQYF.

This chain links TRBV7-9 with TRBJ2-5; possible D gene TRBD2, 7 bases. This CDR3 is built from 14 residues. CDR1 and CDR2 from the germline V gene are SEHNR and FQNEAQ (reference sequence). V dropped 0 bases and J dropped 5 bases, with 10 bases sitting between them. The CDR3 DNA is TGTGCCAGCAGCTTAGCGGGGGGGCGGGAGACCCAGTACTTC. This encodes CASSLAGGRETQYF.

The chain couples TRBV4-1 to TRBJ1-2, with D possibly matching TRBD1 (6 bases). This CDR3 region has 16 residues. Trimming shortened V by 0 bases and J by 6 bases, and 17 bases separated the two germline ends. Germline assignment: CDR1 MGHRA and CDR2 YSYEKL. CDR3 coding DNA: TGCGCCAGCAGCCAAGATTTGCTGGCAGGGGTGGATGGCTACACCTTC. Its translation: CASSQDLLAGVDGYTF.

This clone was seen a few times. The chain recombines TRBV7-2 with TRBJ2-7, with TRBD1 matching 7 bases. From germline, CDR1 is SGHTA and CDR2 FQGNSA. The V gene end was trimmed by 5 bases and the J gene end by 3 bases; junction bases not matched to a gene: 13. The CDR3 length is 16 residues. The CDR3 sequence: CASSPGGGGLSYEQYF. CDR3 nucleotides: TGTGCCAGCAGCCCAGGGGGTGGGGGATTGAGCTACGAGCAGTACTTC.

The genes are TRBV5-1 and TRBJ2-1; 8 bases are a match to TRBD1. The germline V gene has CDR1 SGHRS and CDR2 YFSETQ. The trim removed 0 bases at V and 1 base at J, leaving 3 bases unmatched. The CDR3 is made up of 16 amino acids. The CDR3 sequence: CASSLDGQGSYNEQFF. CDR3 nucleotide sequence: TGCGCCAGCAGCTTGGATGGACAGGGTTCCTACAATGAGCAGTTCTTC.

CDR3 DNA sequence: TGTGCCAGCAGTGAATCGCCCCCAGGGGATACGCAGTATTTT. Translation: CASSESPPGDTQYF. V and J are TRBV2 and TRBJ2-3, with D tentatively TRBD1 (5 bases). CDR1 and CDR2 (germline): SNHLY, FYNNEI. CDR3 length: 14 amino acids. The V end lost 2 bases, the J end lost 6 bases, and 12 bases lay between the germline ends.

The genes are TRBV5-6 and TRBJ2-3, with TRBD2 matching 12 bases. Germline lookup yields CDR1 SGHDT and CDR2 YYEEEE. The CDR3 is 17 amino acids. V was clipped by 0 bases and J by 8 bases; unmatched bases: 10. This CDR3 is CASSLGGTSGLWGTQYF. The CDR3 DNA follows: TGTGCCAGCAGCTTGGGAGGGACTAGCGGGCTCTGGGGTACGCAGTATTTT.

This clone was seen only a few times. The genes are TRBV5-4 and TRBJ1-1; 7 nucleotides agree with TRBD1. The V and J ends lost 4 bases and 3 bases, in that order; junction bases with no gene match: 6. The CDR3 sequence is 14 residues long. In germline, CDR1 is SGHNT, CDR2 YYREEE (reference sequence). The CDR3, as DNA: TGTGCCAGCAGCGTGGACAGGTGGGACACTGAAGCTTTCTTT. This codes for CASSVDRWDTEAFF.

The chain has TRBV29-1 and TRBJ2-5, with TRBD1 matching over 7 bases. V dropped 4 bases and J dropped 2; count of bases not matched to a gene: 4. The germline V gene has CDR1 SQVTM and CDR2 ANQGSEA. The length of the CDR3 is 13 residues. Here the CDR3 DNA reads TGCAGCGTTGCTGGGACAGCTCAAGAGACCCAGTACTTC. This gives the protein CSVAGTAQETQYF.

J is TRBJ1-6 and V is TRBV5-1, with D possibly TRBD1 on 6 matching bases. Between the trimmed V and J ends, which lost 0 bases and 9 bases, there was a span of 13 bases. This CDR3 is 15 amino acids long. Looked up from germline, CDR1 is SGHRS and CDR2 is YFSETQ. As DNA, the CDR3 is TGCGCCAGCAGCTTGGAAACAGGGAAGGCTTCACCCCTCCACTTT. This sequence encodes CASSLETGKASPLHF.

The rearrangement joins TRBV5-6 to TRBJ2-7; the D is unclear. Trimming stripped 4 bases from V and 4 bases from J, with 18 bases between. In germline, CDR1 is SGHDT, CDR2 YYEEEE. The CDR3 has 15 residues. The DNA of the CDR3 is TGTGCCAGCAGCCGAAACCGGGTCCCCGGTTACGAGCAGTACTTC. Its translation: CASSRNRVPGYEQYF.

This clone was seen a few times. The J gene is TRBJ2-6, the V gene TRBV28; a possible D gene is TRBD1 (6 bases). The CDR3 extends over 16 amino acids. CDR1 and CDR2 (germline): MDHEN, SYDVKM. V dropped 8 bases and J dropped 1 base, with 15 bases sitting between them. The DNA for the CDR3 is TGTGCCAGCCACGGACAGACAAATTCTGGGGCCAACGTCCTGACTTTC. Translation: CASHGQTNSGANVLTF.

This clone occurred a few times. The CDR3 region has the DNA TGTGCCAGCAGCCGCGACTATCTAGTTCAAGAGACCCAGTACTTC. This codes for CASSRDYLVQETQYF. The chain couples TRBV7-2 to TRBJ2-5; weak D call: TRBD2 (5 bases). Germline V gene sequence: CDR1 SGHTA, CDR2 FQGNSA. CDR3 length: 15 amino acids. With 5 bases removed from V and 2 bases from J, the gap between germline ends came to 15 bases.

The V call is TRBV4-1, the J call TRBJ2-5; D not certain. V was pared by 0 bases and J by 0 bases, with 2 bases between. The CDR3 is 13 amino acids. Germline CDR1 is MGHRA and CDR2 is YSYEKL. Written as DNA, the CDR3 is TGCGCCAGCAGCCAAGACTACCAAGAGACCCAGTACTTC. This encodes CASSQDYQETQYF.